This TCR beta chain is from a study of technical replicates of blood from a handful of donors. CDR3 length: 15 residues. From germline, CDR1 is LGHNA and CDR2 YNFKEQ. Trimming removed 1 base at V and 6 bases at J, with 16 bases between. Only in-frame clones appear in the TCRdb table, and some are missing; sequencing was by immunoSEQ multiplex PCR. Seen here are about 59,000 clones, about 87% observed once, and the top ten hold less than 5.5%. V is TRBV4-2 and J is TRBJ2-7, with D tentatively TRBD1 (6 bases). Sequenced input: PBMCs. This receptor was obtained from a human donor in good health. Some clones in this sample may be carry-over from other donors' samples. CDR3 region: CASSQGGQPPGEQYF. The DNA for the CDR3 is TGTGCCAGCAGCCAAGGAGGACAGCCCCCGGGCGAGCAGTACTTC.